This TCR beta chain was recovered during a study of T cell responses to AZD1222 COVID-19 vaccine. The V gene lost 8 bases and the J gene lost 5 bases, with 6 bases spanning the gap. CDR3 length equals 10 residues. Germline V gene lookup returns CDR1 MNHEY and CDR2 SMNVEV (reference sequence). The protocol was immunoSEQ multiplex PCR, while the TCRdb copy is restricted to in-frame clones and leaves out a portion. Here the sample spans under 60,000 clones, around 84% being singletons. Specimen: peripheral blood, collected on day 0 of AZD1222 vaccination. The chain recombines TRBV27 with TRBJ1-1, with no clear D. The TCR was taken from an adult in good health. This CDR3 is CASGRTEAFF. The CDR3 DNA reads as TGTGCCAGCGGGCGGACTGAAGCTTTCTTT.